This entry features one T cell receptor beta chain sequence. What it recognizes is unknown. Trimming removed 4 bases at V and 2 bases at J, with 16 bases between. This CDR3 spans 15 amino acids. Germline CDR1 is SGHKS and CDR2 is YYEKEE (reference sequence). These data originate in a study of blood T cells in healthy people across ages. Study results and caveats: Among long-lived donors, naive CD4+ cells were more numerous and diversity higher than in aged donors. Calculation of diversity from one million T cells yielded estimates considered to be underestimates.

Next came a second PCR, run for about 6 to 11 cycles, which used a sample-barcoded 5' primer along with a J-beta primer mix. TCRdb re-analysed the 5' RACE reads in MiXCR, keeping a single row per CDR3 protein. The table lists 730,000 or so distinct CDR3 sequences, roughly 47% of them singletons. The chain employs TRBV5-5 and TRBJ2-7; weak D call: TRBD2 (6 bases). The sequence derives from a woman aged 60-75 years in good health. Sequencing used blood. The CDR3: CASSSGRGLPYEQYF. The CDR3 DNA reads as TGTGCCAGCAGCAGTGGGCGGGGCCTACCCTACGAGCAGTACTTC.